The clone carrying this T cell receptor beta chain has at least ten counts. No antigen is known for it. The library protocol tagged individual cDNA molecules with unique molecular identifiers. TCRdb re-called the 5' RACE reads through MiXCR, storing one row per CDR3 protein. The sample includes about 76,000 distinct CDR3 sequences, around 11% seen only once; the top ten take around 4.7%. These data belong to a study of early T cells in non-severe SARS-CoV-2 infection. About the study: The input, bulk RNA from unsorted whole blood, was sequenced, and chains were unpaired.

Overall study findings and caveats: Matches to VDJdb favored anti-spike CD8 responses and missed private and CD4 specificities.

The clonotype was recovered from an adult who was a healthcare worker with PCR-confirmed SARS-CoV-2 infection or an uninfected control (not recorded which). The sample taken for sequencing was whole blood.

The CDR3 spells CSVGQGQETQYF. The CDR3 bases are TGCAGCGTTGGCCAGGGCCAAGAGACCCAGTACTTC. The genes are TRBV29-1 and TRBJ2-5; perhaps TRBD1 as D (5 bases). The CDR3 contains 12 residues. Germline CDR1 and CDR2: SQVTM and ANQGSEA. The V end was cut by 4 bases, the J end by 1 base, with 7 bases between.